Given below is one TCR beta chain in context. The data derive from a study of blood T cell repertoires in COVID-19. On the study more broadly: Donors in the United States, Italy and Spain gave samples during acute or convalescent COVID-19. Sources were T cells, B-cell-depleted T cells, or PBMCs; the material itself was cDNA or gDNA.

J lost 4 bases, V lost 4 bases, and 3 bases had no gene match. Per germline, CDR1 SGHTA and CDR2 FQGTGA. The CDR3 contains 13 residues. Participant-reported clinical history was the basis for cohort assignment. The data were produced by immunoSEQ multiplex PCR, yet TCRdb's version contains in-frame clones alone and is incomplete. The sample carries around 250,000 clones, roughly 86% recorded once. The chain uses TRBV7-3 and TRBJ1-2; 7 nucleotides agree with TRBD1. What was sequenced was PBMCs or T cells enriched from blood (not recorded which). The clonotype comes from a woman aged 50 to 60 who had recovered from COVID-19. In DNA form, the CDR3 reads TGTGCCAGCAGCTCAGGGGACAGCTATGGCTACACCTTC. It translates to CASSSGDSYGYTF.